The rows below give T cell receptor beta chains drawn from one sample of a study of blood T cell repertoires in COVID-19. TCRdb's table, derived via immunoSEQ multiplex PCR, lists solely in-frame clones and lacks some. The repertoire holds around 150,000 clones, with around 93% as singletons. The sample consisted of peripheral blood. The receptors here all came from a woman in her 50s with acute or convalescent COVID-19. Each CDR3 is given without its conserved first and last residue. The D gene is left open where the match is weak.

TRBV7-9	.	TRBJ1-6	ASSREGSAHSPLH
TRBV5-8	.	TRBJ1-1	ASSPGHSKGAEAF
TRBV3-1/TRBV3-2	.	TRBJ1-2	ASSHTTGFHGYT
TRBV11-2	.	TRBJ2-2	ASSLSGLVTGELF
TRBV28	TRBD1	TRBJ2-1	ATQTGVGEQF
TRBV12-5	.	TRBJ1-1	ASGLAYQGLDTEAF
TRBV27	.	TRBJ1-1	ASSPGTSGGTEAF
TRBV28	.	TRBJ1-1	ASSLPLQGRGTEAF
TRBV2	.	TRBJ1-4	ASERTTEKLF
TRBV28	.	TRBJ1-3	ASSSRQSGNTIY
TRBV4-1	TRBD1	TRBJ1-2	ASSQDQEFGSGGHGYT
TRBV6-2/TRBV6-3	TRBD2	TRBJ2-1	ASSYSKLAGAYNEQF
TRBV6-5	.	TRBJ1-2	ASRETGPDFYGYT
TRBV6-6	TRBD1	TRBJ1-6	ASSYPATGSPLH
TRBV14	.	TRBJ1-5	ASSPGHNQPQH
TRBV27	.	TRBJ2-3	ASTRGATDTQY
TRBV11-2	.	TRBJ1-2	ASSHLGGDGYT
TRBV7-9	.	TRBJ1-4	ASSLSGGGEKLF
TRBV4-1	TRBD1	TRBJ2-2	ASRWDRWNTGELF
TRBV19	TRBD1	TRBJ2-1	ASSIRNLLGTGVTNEQF
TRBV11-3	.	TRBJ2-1	ASSLGRGREQF
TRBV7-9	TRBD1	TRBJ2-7	ASSNRDRVKEQY
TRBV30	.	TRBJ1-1	AWSVGVQEGTEAF
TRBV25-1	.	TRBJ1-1	ASSQGLNTEAF
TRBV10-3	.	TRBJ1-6	AISDRTAYLH
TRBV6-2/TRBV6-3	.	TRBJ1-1	ASSQPGVHTEAF
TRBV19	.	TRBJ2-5	ASSIRAGGQETQY
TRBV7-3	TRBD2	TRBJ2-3	ASSPMRGGDTQY
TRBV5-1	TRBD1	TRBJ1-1	ASSLGPGQTPEAF
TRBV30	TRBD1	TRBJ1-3	AWSRDSGSGNTIY
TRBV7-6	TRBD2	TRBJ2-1	ASSHSGGDYNEQF
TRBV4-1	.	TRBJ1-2	ASSQEPGNYGYT
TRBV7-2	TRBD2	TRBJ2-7	ASSWLTSGNYEQY
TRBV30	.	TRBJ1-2	AWRPPAVLYGYT
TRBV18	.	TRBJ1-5	ASSPEVGQPQH
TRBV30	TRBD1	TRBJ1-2	AWSSGQGSSGYT
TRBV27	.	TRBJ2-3	ASSATSTDTQY
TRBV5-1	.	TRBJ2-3	ASSPPKAASTDTQY
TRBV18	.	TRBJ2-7	ASSSIQGTVGYEQY
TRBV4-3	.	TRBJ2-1	ASSLDSGSYNEQF